One sample yielded the 9 T cell receptor beta chains listed below, sequenced in a study of blood T cells in healthy people across ages. Through a sample-barcoded 5' primer and a J-beta primer mix, a second PCR was run for roughly 7 to 11 cycles. MiXCR, run by TCRdb on the 5' RACE reads, gives a single entry per CDR3 protein. Among about 1.6 million distinct CDR3 sequences, roughly 32% were seen once, and the ten largest hold 10% to 12%. Sequencing was carried out using blood. All receptors come from a woman aged 25 to 39 in good health.

This clonotype was counted only a few times. The chain is built from TRBV13 and TRBJ2-3; D perhaps matches TRBD2 (5 bases). V lost 5 bases and J lost 2, with 17 bases in between. CDR1 is PRHDT, CDR2 FYEKMQ, per germline (reference sequence). The CDR3 is 16 residues long. DNA for the CDR3: TGTGCCAGCAGCCTCTCCCGGGATCAATACACAGATACGCAGTATTTT. Its translation: CASSLSRDQYTDTQYF. Looking up the rest from reference TRBV13 and TRBJ2-3 gives the full variable domain: AAGVIQSPRHLIKEKRETATLKCYPIPRHDTVYWYQQGPGQDPQFLISFYEKMQSDKGSIPDRFSAQQFSDYHSELNMSSLELGDSALYFCASSLSRDQYTDTQYFGPGTRLTVL.

A few counts support this clonotype. J is TRBJ2-1 and V is TRBV12-3 or TRBV12-4; TRBD1 is a possible D gene (5 bases). Trimming took 5 bases from V and 6 from J, leaving 14 bases between them. CDR3 length equals 14 residues. CDR3 DNA: TGTGCCAGCAGTACAGGAGTGATGAGCAATGAGCAGTTCTTC. Protein product: CASSTGVMSNEQFF.

This chain uses TRBV7-2 with TRBJ2-3; 7 bases are a match to TRBD2. The CDR3 sequence is 15 residues long. Trimming removed 1 base from V and 8 bases from J; junction bases left unmatched: 9. Germline V gene data show CDR1 as SGHTA and CDR2 as FQGNSA. CDR3: CASSLGAGEGATQYF. As DNA, the CDR3 is TGTGCCAGCAGCTTAGGGGCGGGGGAGGGAGCTACGCAGTATTTT.

In its sample, this clonotype was seen a few times. The chain carries TRBV5-1 and TRBJ2-1; TRBD2 aligns across 16 bases. CDR3 size: 18 residues. CDR1 and CDR2 (germline): SGHRS, YFSETQ. V lost 1 base to trimming and J lost 2 bases; unmatched junction nucleotides: 3. The CDR3 sequence: CASSLYGTSGRAYNEQFF. The CDR3 DNA reads TGCGCCAGCAGCTTGTACGGGACTAGCGGGAGGGCCTACAATGAGCAGTTCTTC.

The chain has TRBV2 and TRBJ2-1; 9 nucleotides line up with TRBD1. The CDR3 length is 17 residues. With V trimmed by 3 bases and J by 3 bases, 9 bases remained unmatched. Germline V gene data show CDR1 as SNHLY and CDR2 as FYNNEI. The CDR3 DNA follows: TGTGCCAGCAGTGAGACACAGGGGGCGCGAGGCTACAATGAGCAGTTCTTC. It is translated as CASSETQGARGYNEQFF.

The chain uses TRBV6-5 and TRBJ2-2; no definite D call. The CDR3 length is 14 residues. Between the trimmed V and J ends, which lost 6 bases and 7 bases, there was a span of 15 bases. Germline V gene data show CDR1 as MNHEY and CDR2 as SVGAGI. Written as DNA, the CDR3 is TGTGCCAGCAGCCCCTTTAGTGGGGTCGGGGAGCTGTTTTTT. Residues: CASSPFSGVGELFF.

This clonotype was counted only a few times. The chain joins TRBV18 to TRBJ2-6; D unclear. The CDR3 sequence is 16 residues long. Trimming took 3 bases from V and 0 from J, leaving 9 bases between them. CDR1 is KGHSH and CDR2 is LQKENI in the germline V gene. The CDR3 nucleotides read TGTGCCAGCTCACCTTATGTCGCCTCTGGGGCCAACGTCCTGACTTTC. Protein: CASSPYVASGANVLTF.

The V and J genes are TRBV7-2 and TRBJ1-2; D is uncertain. The CDR3 is made up of 14 amino acids. V was trimmed by 1 base and J by 8 bases, leaving 14 bases between them. The V gene's germline CDR1 is SGHTA and CDR2 FQGNSA. In DNA form, the CDR3 reads TGTGCCAGCAGCTTAGGTGACCTTGCCAAGGGCTACACCTTC. Amino acids: CASSLGDLAKGYTF.

This clonotype was counted a few times. The CDR3 DNA is TGTGCCAGCAGCGTAGAGACAGGGGGCCACAACTATGGCTACACCTTC. It specifies CASSVETGGHNYGYTF. The rearrangement joins TRBV9 to TRBJ1-2; 10 bases fit TRBD1. Germline lookup yields CDR1 SGDLS and CDR2 YYNGEE. The J segment lost 2 bases and the V segment lost 0 bases, leaving 4 bases of the junction unmatched. The CDR3 covers 16 residues.